The 5 T cell receptor beta chains below come from one sample, sequenced in a study of T-cell reconstitution after alpha-beta-depleted transplantation in children. For TCRbeta, the library was prepared with unique molecular identifiers. TCRdb processed the PCR reads anew with MiXCR; each CDR3 protein has one entry. The sample includes about 16,000 distinct CDR3 sequences, around 8.3% of them seen just once. The input for sequencing was PBMCs, mostly from graft donor cells, taken 60 days after TCRalphabeta/CD19-depleted stem cell transplant. Receptors originate from a boy under two years old who had a stem cell transplant for Wiskott-Aldrich syndrome, so the T cells may come from the graft donor.

This clonotype was seen at least ten times. V is TRBV29-1 and J is TRBJ1-2; 9 bases line up with TRBD1. Germline CDR1 SQVTM, CDR2 ANQGSEA. The CDR3 sequence is 13 residues long. The trim removed 4 bases at V and 7 bases at J, leaving 7 bases unmatched. The CDR3 region is CSVARTGVAGYTF. Written as DNA, the CDR3 is TGCAGCGTTGCGAGGACAGGGGTTGCTGGCTACACCTTC.

The genes are TRBV5-1 and TRBJ1-6; weak D call: TRBD1 (6 bases). CDR3 length: 17 amino acids. V was pared by 0 bases and J by 5 bases, with 15 bases between. Germline lookup yields CDR1 SGHRS and CDR2 YFSETQ. In DNA, the CDR3 is TGCGCCAGCAGCTTGGGTGCATGGGGGGGCGATAATTCACCCCTCCACTTT. Its protein is CASSLGAWGGDNSPLHF.

In its sample, this clonotype was seen a few times. This chain connects TRBV19 to TRBJ2-1; 7 positions agree with TRBD1. Unmatched junction bases numbered 5, after V lost 3 bases and J lost 6 bases. The CDR3 contains 14 residues. Germline V CDR1 and CDR2: LNHDA, SQIVND (reference sequence). CDR3 nucleotide sequence: TGTGCCAGTAGTATTTACAGGGGAGTCAATGAGCAGTTCTTC. Translating gives CASSIYRGVNEQFF.

This clonotype has ten or more counts. The rearrangement uses TRBV9 and TRBJ2-1; 10 nucleotides align to TRBD2. The germline V gene has CDR1 SGDLS and CDR2 YYNGEE. V lost 0 bases, J lost 6 bases, and 6 bases stayed unmatched. The CDR3 spans 16 residues. CDR3 loop: CASSVGGAGGTNEQFF. In DNA form, the CDR3 reads TGTGCCAGCAGCGTAGGGGGAGCGGGAGGGACCAATGAGCAGTTCTTC.

This clonotype was seen repeatedly, ten times or more. This chain connects TRBV2 to TRBJ2-1; tentative D call: TRBD2 (7 bases). CDR1 SNHLY and CDR2 FYNNEI come from the germline V gene. V was pared by 8 bases and J by 2 bases, with 16 bases between. The CDR3 is 15 amino acids. DNA for the CDR3: TGTGCCAGCTGTAAGCGGGACACGGCCTACAATGAGCAGTTCTTC. Amino acid sequence: CASCKRDTAYNEQFF.